This is a list of T cell receptor beta chains from one sample in a study of spatial heterogeneity in lung cancer. TCRdb used MiXCR to reprocess the 5' RACE reads, holding one entry per CDR3 protein. Altogether approximately 92,000 distinct CDR3 sequences are present, roughly 12% being singletons, with the ten largest covering over 40%. The material sequenced was PBMCs, taken at surgery. The receptors were sampled from a male donor with early-stage non-small cell lung cancer. Both conserved end residues are part of each CDR3. The order of the fields is D gene, clone size, J gene, V gene, CDR3 DNA, CDR3 protein. A D gene is named only where the DNA matches it firmly. Only some rows state a clone size, as once, few, many or a class for expanded clones.

NA many TRBJ1-6 TRBV3-1 TGTGCCAGCAGCCAAGATCTCGGACCTTCACCCCTCCACTTT CASSQDLGPSPLHF
NA few TRBJ2-7 TRBV5-1 TGCGCCAGCAGCATCGGACCGGGCTCCTACGAGCAGTACTTC CASSIGPGSYEQYF
TRBD1 many TRBJ1-5 TRBV20-1 TGCAGTGCTTCCGGGACAGGGGTCAATCAGCCCCAGCATTTT CSASGTGVNQPQHF
NA few TRBJ2-6 TRBV5-4 TGTGCCAGCAGATACAGGGCCGTCACTGGGGCCAACGTCCTGACTTTC CASRYRAVTGANVLTF
NA few TRBJ2-7 TRBV3-1 TGTGCCAGCAGCCAAGATAAGGTGCCGGGGCAATACGAGCAGTACTTC CASSQDKVPGQYEQYF
NA few TRBJ2-1 TRBV4-2 TGTGCCAGCAGCCAAGGGGGACCTTCCTACAATGAGCAGTTCTTC CASSQGGPSYNEQFF
NA many TRBJ2-6 TRBV29-1 TGCAGCGTCTCGGTGGGTTCTGGGGCCAACGTCCTGACTTTC CSVSVGSGANVLTF
NA NA TRBJ2-5 TRBV7-7 TGTGCTAGCAGCGGTAGCGGTCCGCAAGAGACCCAGTACTTC CASSGSGPQETQYF
TRBD1 few TRBJ1-2 TRBV29-1 TGCAGCGTTGAAACTGGACAGGGCTATGGCTACACCTTC CSVETGQGYGYTF
NA few TRBJ2-7 TRBV12-3/TRBV12-4 TGTGCCAGTTCAACGGGTTACGAGCAGTACTTC CASSTGYEQYF
TRBD1 many TRBJ2-4 TRBV4-1 TGCGCCAGCAGCCAAGATGACAGGGTCTCCAAAAACATTCAGTACTTC CASSQDDRVSKNIQYF
TRBD1 many TRBJ2-3 TRBV28 TGTGCCAGCAGCGAGACAGGGAGCACAGATACGCAGTATTTT CASSETGSTDTQYF
TRBD2 few TRBJ2-7 TRBV28 TGTGCCAGCAGTTTGGAGACTGAGACGGAGACTAGCGGGATCTCCTACGAGCAGTACTTC CASSLETETETSGISYEQYF
TRBD2 NA TRBJ2-1 TRBV4-1 TGCGCCAGCAGCCACGGACTAGCGGGAGGGCCTAGTGAGCAGTTCTTC CASSHGLAGGPSEQFF
TRBD2 NA TRBJ2-5 TRBV9 TGTGCCAGCAGCGTTTCCCCCGCTAGCGGGGGGCGAGAGACCCAGTACTTC CASSVSPASGGRETQYF
TRBD2 NA TRBJ2-3 TRBV7-9 TGTGCCAGCAGCTGGAGGACTAGCGGGGGAACAGATACGCAGTATTTT CASSWRTSGGTDTQYF
NA NA TRBJ2-2 TRBV5-1 TGCGCCAGCAGCTTGGCGGGGGGCAGCGGGGAGCTGTTTTTT CASSLAGGSGELFF
TRBD1 few TRBJ2-1 TRBV6-2/TRBV6-3 TGTGCCAGCAGAAGAAAAGACAGGGGGGAACGACTAGCCTGGCATGAGCAGTTCTTC CASRRKDRGERLAWHEQFF
NA many TRBJ2-2 TRBV12-3/TRBV12-4 TGTGCCAGCAGCCACAGGCCTGCGGGCACCGGGGAGCTGTTTTTT CASSHRPAGTGELFF
NA NA TRBJ2-1 TRBV30 TGTGCCTGGTCCATGGGATCACACAATGAGCAGTTCTTC CAWSMGSHNEQFF
NA NA TRBJ1-1 TRBV7-9 TGTGCCAGCAGCTTAGGGCCGACGAACACTGAAGCTTTCTTT CASSLGPTNTEAFF
TRBD2 few TRBJ2-5 TRBV6-5 TGTGCCAGCAGTCTCCGGGGGGTGGCGGAGACCCAGTACTTC CASSLRGVAETQYF
TRBD1 many TRBJ2-1 TRBV3-1 TGTGCCAGCAGCCTCAGGAGGGGACAGGGGGCACATGAGCAGTTCTTC CASSLRRGQGAHEQFF